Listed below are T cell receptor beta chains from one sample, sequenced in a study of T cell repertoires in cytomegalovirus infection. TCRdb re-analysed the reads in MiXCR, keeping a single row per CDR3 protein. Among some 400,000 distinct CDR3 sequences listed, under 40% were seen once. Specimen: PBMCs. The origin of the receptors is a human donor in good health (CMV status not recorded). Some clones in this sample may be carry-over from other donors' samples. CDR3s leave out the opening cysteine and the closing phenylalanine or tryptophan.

ASSDRRNTEAF	TRBV25-1	TRBJ1-1
SVGGGTETQY	TRBV29-1	TRBJ2-5
ASSQPPGTNTGELF	TRBV19	TRBJ2-2
ASRAAGTNYGYT	TRBV7-9	TRBJ1-2
ASSFSLTGELF	TRBV12-3/TRBV12-4	TRBJ2-2
ASNRVETQY	TRBV7-2	TRBJ2-5
ASSPEGQHSTDTQY	TRBV7-9	TRBJ2-3
ASIQEGTPNSPLH	TRBV4-1	TRBJ1-6
ASSQGIRTGSRGYT	TRBV4-1	TRBJ1-2
ASSRQGIEAF	TRBV14	TRBJ1-1
ASSVDLGEQF	TRBV5-6	TRBJ2-1
ASSLSRGKEPYEQY	TRBV7-6	TRBJ2-7
ASSLDTSTDTQY	TRBV5-4	TRBJ2-3
ASITRGTGGNTGELF	TRBV5-4	TRBJ2-2
ASSRPGTGHTFSYEQY	TRBV6-1	TRBJ2-7
ASSPSGGSRETQY	TRBV9	TRBJ2-5
AISYSIVNTEAF	TRBV6-6	TRBJ1-1
ASSWGQRGLQETQY	TRBV27	TRBJ2-5
ASSPSGLGGHEQF	TRBV7-2	TRBJ2-1
ASSVKGGREQF	TRBV7-2	TRBJ2-1
ASSLLTSGELF	TRBV12-3/TRBV12-4	TRBJ2-2
SVEGTGGWDTQY	TRBV29-1	TRBJ2-3
ASSCGLAGGAYEPY	TRBV7-2	TRBJ2-7
ASSVTSGGGTGELF	TRBV6-1	TRBJ2-2
ASSLTSGAEQY	TRBV7-8	TRBJ2-7
ASSLLLAGNNEPF	TRBV5-5	TRBJ2-1
ASAGPIIINNSPLH	TRBV28	TRBJ1-6
ASTLGTGRFAEQY	TRBV7-9	TRBJ2-7
ASSTPNTEAF	TRBV12-3/TRBV12-4	TRBJ1-1
ASRQGPPGGAGEQY	TRBV7-6	TRBJ2-7
ASSPLGGLLNTEAF	TRBV4-1	TRBJ1-1
ATLGWTSGTNEQF	TRBV11-2	TRBJ2-1
ASTPTGGLTEAF	TRBV2	TRBJ1-1
ASLNPINTEAF	TRBV12-3/TRBV12-4	TRBJ1-1
ASSSVTSGEQY	TRBV5-1	TRBJ2-7
ASSLNRGGLDTQY	TRBV7-2	TRBJ2-3
ASSSVYEQY	TRBV7-2	TRBJ2-7
ASSLTVHPDEQY	TRBV7-6	TRBJ2-7
ASSLAPRRLGNGYT	TRBV12-3/TRBV12-4	TRBJ1-2
ATQGTGSYEQY	TRBV24-1	TRBJ2-7
ASNLYGTIETQY	TRBV7-2	TRBJ2-5
ASSPAFGSYNEQF	TRBV18	TRBJ2-1
ATSGGRQETQY	TRBV15	TRBJ2-5
ASSRQFGSPLH	TRBV27	TRBJ1-6